This TCR beta chain was sequenced during a study of shared clonotypes between healthy human individuals (dated by TCRdb to the early 2020s). Study-wide context: Two women and a few men aged 18 to 49 years were included in the cohort. Per donor, leukapheresis produced somewhere between about 0.8 and 9 billion PBMCs. For each donor, CD4 naive and CD4 memory were each given three plates, CD8 naive was given two plates, and CD8 memory was given one plate. To estimate repertoire size and how much clonotype sharing occurs between individuals, the study deeply sequenced the blood TCR repertoires of several healthy adults. To increase sequencing depth and limit assay-specific biases, different laboratories used diverse techniques to prepare libraries and sequence TCR repertoires. Summary of the overall study and its limitations: Across a handful of donors, roughly 5% of naive CD4, over 3% of naive CD8, under 2.5% of memory CD4, and under 0.45% of memory CD8 clonotypes were shared. Compared with non-shared clonotypes, the clonotypes found in all four sorted-subset donors had higher generation probabilities. Rarefaction of sorted-subset datasets indicated incomplete sequencing despite the large sequencing depth. Because the study included a small number of donors, the genetic and exposure-history diversity represented was limited. Larger estimated clonotype richness was generally found for naive subsets than for memory subsets. Pairwise subsampling led to the expectation that sequencing depth would affect the degree of clonotype sharing among donors. Sampling was restricted to blood, and TCR repertoires in tissue are likely to differ from TCR repertoires in blood.

CDR3 length: 12 amino acids, cysteine to phenylalanine. Left in the record is the CDR3 DNA by itself, 36 bases read in frame from the first base. According to the germline V gene, CDR1 reads SQVTM and CDR2 reads ANQGSEA. Germline trimming: 3 bases from V, 2 bases from J; junction bases outside gene matches: 1. For this clone: Its antigen specificity is not known. Per-base quality was not reported, and no clone a single base away is much larger than it.

CD8 naive samples were obtained by positive selection for CCR7 among CD45RO-negative cells, yielding a CD45RA+CCR7+ population from which TemRA cells were excluded. The donors were healthy, HIV-negative adults with no recently reported acute infections or vaccinations. Every donor was a Caucasian adult living in Nashville, Tennessee, USA. Blood was collected by leukapheresis, and PBMCs were isolated by Ficoll-Histopaque density gradient centrifugation and then cryopreserved in liquid nitrogen vapor phase. Analytical flow cytometry was used to check the purity and quantity of each magnetically sorted T cell population. Genomic DNA was isolated from every sorted fraction and measured by UV absorbance on a Nanodrop 2000c. TCR CDR3 regions were amplified from genomic DNA by multiplex PCR using the deep immunoSEQ assay. Genomic DNA extracted from each cell subset was distributed evenly over all wells of several immunoSEQ 96-well plates, and each plate served as one replicate. For sorted subsets, around 0.2 ug of genomic DNA, equivalent to roughly 33,000 T cell genomes, went into each replicate PCR. Purified libraries were quantified with a Qubit 3.0 fluorometer, sized on a Bioanalyzer 2100, and re-quantified with the KAPA Library Quantification kit. Every immunoSEQ 96-well plate was sequenced on a dedicated single-read 150-cycle Illumina NextSeq 550 flow cell. The original methods were these. The immunoSEQ output contained only junctional sequences without quality scores, so filtering could not match that applied to full-length reads. To assign V/J genes and CDR3, sequences were annotated against IMGT germline references using PyIR, a Python wrapper for IgBLAST v1.9. Reads were removed for weak V/J assignments (E-value above 1e-6), missing CDR3, stop codons, out-of-frame junctions, or ambiguous translated residues. A V3J clonotype was defined by an identical inferred V gene, J gene, and CDR3 amino acid sequence. The percentage overlap between two repertoires was calculated by dividing the number of shared unique clonotypes by the size of the smaller repertoire. Richness of each repertoire was evaluated using RTK rarefaction, the Chao1 estimator, and Recon v2.1 estimates of unobserved clonotypes. Generation probabilities were computed with OLGA for all TCRbeta clonotypes obtained by the gDNA method from a few donors. What TCRdb holds here is the immuneACCESS table cut down to in-frame rearrangements. Part of the clones is not present; checked against another copy, under half of the missing clones reflect an unresolved V gene, and the others are unexplained. The D gene and trimming were derived from the DNA, and the V and J assignments and clone size from that table. The sample table lists approximately 2,200,000 clones, around 93% of them with a count of one. More than 1.5% of the sample lies in the top ten.

This clonotype originated in a man younger than 35 in good health. Some clones in this sample may be carry-over from other donors' samples. The sample comprised naive CD8+ T cells from PBMCs. The sample's cell subset or site label, in plain terms: CD45RA+CCR7+. The chain is encoded by TRBV29-1 joined to TRBJ2-7; TRBD2 agrees with 7 junctional bases. This receptor carries the CDR3 CSVEGGAYEQYF. The nucleotide sequence reads TGCAGCGTTGAGGGGGGGGCCTACGAGCAGTACTTC.